This T cell receptor beta chain was found in a study of early T cells in non-severe SARS-CoV-2 infection (dated by TCRdb to about 2021). The study in broad terms: Because TCR sequencing relied on bulk RNA taken from unsorted whole blood, pairing of alpha and beta chains was not possible.

CDR1 and CDR2, per the germline V gene (reference sequence), are MNHEY and SMNVEV. The CDR3, cysteine through phenylalanine, is 16 amino acids long. The DNA shown is the 48-base CDR3, in frame from base 1. The V end loses 8 bases and the J end loses 0 bases, and a stretch of 16 bases separates them. Receptor libraries were prepared by 5' RACE. The instrument given in TCRdb is NextSeq 500. To correct for sequencing error and PCR bias, the TCR library protocol tagged individual cDNA molecules with unique molecular identifiers. TCR alpha and beta chains were both sequenced, and the abundances of alpha and beta sequences in each sample were closely correlated with each other. On the authors' methods: Decombinator V4 was used to perform V gene, J gene and CDR3 annotation of TCR sequences. TCRs were defined as expanded if a significant change between any two time points was detected under a Poisson model with p below 0.0001. TCR abundances were normalised to the total number of TCRs sequenced per sample and expressed as counts per million. TRAV1-2 paired with TRAJ12, TRAJ20 or TRAJ33 defined MAIT TCRs, while TRAV10 paired with TRAJ18 defined iNKT TCRs. VDJdb, accessed 1 November 2021, was searched for CMV, EBV and SARS-CoV-2 annotated TCRs, excluding TCRs annotated for multiple antigens. TCRdb's own reprocessing of the public reads used fastp at Q25 and MiXCR and kept productive beta chains. Every entry covers one CDR3 protein and lists the most common genes and DNA from its rows. Here the V and J calls rest on TCRdb's processing, not on the authors' analysis. Across this sample there are about 79,000 distinct CDR3 sequences, with under 15% seen only once. The leading ten clones occupy 6% of the sample.

With regard to this clonotype: It lacks a known antigen. Base qualities are not recorded, but no much larger clone differs from it by a single base.

Set within a cohort of healthcare workers in London, UK, this nested case-control study involved weekly PCR testing of nasopharyngeal swabs along with blood sampling. Healthcare workers were enrolled in the week of the UK lockdown, from 23 to 31 March 2020, and were followed every week for up to roughly 15 weeks. Paper-wide results and their limitations: VDJdb matching was skewed toward anti-spike CD8 responses, so virus-specific expansions were likely underestimated and private and CD4 specificities were missed.

The V and J segments used are TRBV27 and TRBJ2-2; the D gene is possibly TRBD2, with 6 bases matching. Sequenced input: whole blood. The clonotype comes from an adult who was a healthcare worker with PCR-confirmed SARS-CoV-2 infection or an uninfected control (not recorded which). The CDR3 region reads CASRPWGESNTGELFF. The DNA sequence follows: TGTGCCAGCCGCCCCTGGGGGGAATCGAACACCGGGGAGCTGTTTTTT.